This T cell receptor beta chain was retrieved from a study of blood T cells in healthy people across ages. In the case of this clonotype: The antigen remains undetermined.

V lost 5 bases to trimming and J lost 1 base; unmatched junction nucleotides: 6. The CDR3 is made up of 16 amino acids. Germline V lookup: CDR1 SGHTA, CDR2 FQGTGA. Sample-barcoded 5' priming and a J-beta primer mix drove a second PCR of roughly 6 to 12 cycles. TCRdb passed the 5' RACE reads through MiXCR, listing each CDR3 protein once. The table lists around 710,000 distinct CDR3 sequences, 40% to 45% of them singletons. Study-wide findings and caveats: A roughly linear fall in TCR beta diversity per million T cells was seen with increasing age.

The sequenced material came from blood. This rearrangement joins TRBV7-3 to TRBJ2-3, with 10 bases fitting TRBD2. The receptor's source is a woman aged 55-75 years in good health. CDR3 region: CASSLQAGGGTDTQYF. CDR3 DNA sequence: TGTGCCAGCAGCCTGCAAGCGGGGGGGGGCACAGATACGCAGTATTTT.